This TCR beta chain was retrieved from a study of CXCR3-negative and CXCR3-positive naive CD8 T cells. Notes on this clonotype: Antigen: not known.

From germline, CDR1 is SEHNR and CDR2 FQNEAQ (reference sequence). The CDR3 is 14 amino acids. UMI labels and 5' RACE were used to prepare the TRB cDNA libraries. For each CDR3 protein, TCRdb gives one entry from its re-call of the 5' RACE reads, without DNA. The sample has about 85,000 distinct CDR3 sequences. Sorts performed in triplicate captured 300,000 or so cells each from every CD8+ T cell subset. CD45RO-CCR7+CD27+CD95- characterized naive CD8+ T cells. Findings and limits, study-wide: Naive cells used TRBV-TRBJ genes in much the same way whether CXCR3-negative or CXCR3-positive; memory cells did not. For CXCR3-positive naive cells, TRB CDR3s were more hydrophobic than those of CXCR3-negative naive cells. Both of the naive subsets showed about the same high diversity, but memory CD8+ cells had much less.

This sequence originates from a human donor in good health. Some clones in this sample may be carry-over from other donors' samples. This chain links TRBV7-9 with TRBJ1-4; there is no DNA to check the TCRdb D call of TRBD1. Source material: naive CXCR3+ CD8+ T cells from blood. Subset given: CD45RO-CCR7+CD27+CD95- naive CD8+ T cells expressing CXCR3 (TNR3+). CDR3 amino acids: CASREKTGDEKLFF.